A selection of T cell receptor beta chains follows, all from one sample in a study of molecular identifiers for immune sequencing clone quantification. TCRdb redid the calling of the PCR reads with MiXCR, one entry per CDR3 protein. Of roughly 630,000 distinct CDR3 sequences in the sample, 25% were seen once. Sequenced: naive CD8+ T cells from blood, with Jurkat cell RNA spiked in. Receptors originate from a human donor in good health. Some libraries in this study had Jurkat cell RNA spiked in. Each CDR3 is given with its conserved first and last residue. The D gene is left open where the match is weak. Not all rows give a size; the values are once, few, many and, for expanded clones, a class.

clone size: many; V gene: TRBV6-2/TRBV6-3; D gene: TRBD1; J gene: TRBJ2-1; CDR3 DNA: TGTGCCAGCAGTTACGGGTCGGGACAGGCGGCCTTCTTCTTC; CDR3 protein: CASSYGSGQAAFFF
clone size: many; V gene: TRBV6-1; D gene: NA; J gene: TRBJ1-5; CDR3 DNA: TGTGCCAGCAGTGAAGGGGTCCGCCCTAGCAATCAGCCCCAGCATTTT; CDR3 protein: CASSEGVRPSNQPQHF
clone size: many; V gene: TRBV7-9; D gene: TRBD2; J gene: TRBJ2-1; CDR3 DNA: TGTGCCAGCAGCCCGGGACTAGCGTCCAATGAGCAGTTCTTC; CDR3 protein: CASSPGLASNEQFF
clone size: NA; V gene: TRBV5-3; D gene: NA; J gene: TRBJ2-3; CDR3 DNA: TGTGCCAGCAGCGCCAGCGGAGGGGCTGATACGCAGTATTTT; CDR3 protein: CASSASGGADTQYF
clone size: NA; V gene: TRBV12-5; D gene: TRBD1; J gene: TRBJ2-3; CDR3 DNA: TGTGCTAGTGGACACGAGCCGGGACAGAGTAGCACAGATACGCAGTATTTT; CDR3 protein: CASGHEPGQSSTDTQYF
clone size: many; V gene: TRBV29-1; D gene: TRBD1; J gene: TRBJ1-2; CDR3 DNA: TGCAGCGTCGATGGGACAGGGATGGACTATGGCTACACCTTC; CDR3 protein: CSVDGTGMDYGYTF
clone size: NA; V gene: TRBV3-1; D gene: TRBD1; J gene: TRBJ2-6; CDR3 DNA: TGTGCCAGCAGCCAAGTAGGTGGACAGGGCATTCTGTCTGGGGCCAACGTCCTGACTTTC; CDR3 protein: CASSQVGGQGILSGANVLTF
clone size: many; V gene: TRBV20-1; D gene: NA; J gene: TRBJ2-5; CDR3 DNA: TGCAGTGCTAGAGCGTCCCGAAGGGTACAATATTTAGAGACCCAGTACTTC; CDR3 protein: CSARASRRVQYLETQYF
clone size: NA; V gene: TRBV19; D gene: NA; J gene: TRBJ2-1; CDR3 DNA: TGTGCCAGTAGTATCTGGGGGGAAAATGAGCAGTTCTTC; CDR3 protein: CASSIWGENEQFF
clone size: NA; V gene: TRBV10-2; D gene: TRBD2; J gene: TRBJ2-7; CDR3 DNA: TGCGCCAGCAGTGATGGACTAGCGGGACGATCCTACGAGCAGTACTTC; CDR3 protein: CASSDGLAGRSYEQYF